This TCR beta chain was sequenced for a study of untreated major depressive disorder (dated by TCRdb to between 2018 and 2020). About the study as a whole: This cross-sectional case-control study compared T cell phenotype and TCR repertoire between antidepressant-free major depressive disorder patients and individually matched non-depressed controls. Sequencing followed up flow-cytometry Vbeta 5.1, Vbeta 11 and Vbeta 22 usage differences observed in the whole cohort.

The research as a whole found: In the sequencing data, TRBV25-01 and TRBV02-01 usage matched the flow-cytometry pattern but was not statistically significant. In every sequenced subject, all of the top five TRBV05-01 clones were private clones. Because of strict matching and exclusion criteria, the study sample was comparatively small, which limits how generalizable the findings are. In CD4+ T cells, sequencing confirmed that depressed patients used TRBV05-01 (Vbeta 5.1) more than controls did, with a one-tailed test giving p = 0.040. For the sequencing comparisons, one-tailed planned tests were applied to only three preselected Vbeta families.

Every depressed patient was matched in pairs with a non-depressed control on sex, age, current smoking status and body mass index. Every participant in the study was of European descent. No current or lifetime mood disorder was present in controls, and Quick Inventory of Depressive Symptoms-Self Report scores of 5 or less were recorded for controls. All participants were excluded for major medical conditions, Axis I/II comorbidities, regular medication or illicit drug use, or drinking over 100 g alcohol weekly. About 28 ml of peripheral blood was drawn into EDTA tubes from each participant. CD4+ T cells were purified from thawed PBMCs by magnetic negative selection with the BD IMag Human CD4 T Lymphocyte Enrichment Set. The CD4+ enrichment method typically yielded 85% to 95% purity as confirmed by flow cytometry. A subgroup of a few case-control pairs, selected blind to chemokine receptor expression and flow-cytometric repertoire skewing results, was subjected to TCRbeta sequencing. All blood samples were drawn in the morning at 8:00 a.m., and PBMCs were separated by Ficoll-Hypaque gradient centrifugation. PBMCs were cryopreserved by gradual cooling to -80 degrees C and were kept in liquid nitrogen until assay.

This clone occurred a few times. Which antigen it targets is not known. Base quality data are lacking; no much larger clone is found one base away. The Qiagen DNeasy Blood and Tissue Kit was used to extract total genomic DNA from purified CD4+ T cells. Using immunoSEQ immunosequencing protocols, the TCRbeta CDR3 region, as defined by IMGT, was amplified and sequenced. The authors' analysis ran thus. Raw sequence data were preprocessed by the immunoSEQ service for PCR and sequencing error correction. The sequence data were imported into the immunoSEQ Analyzer and were further analyzed using VDJtools v1.0.7. The paired Wilcoxon signed-rank test was applied to assess differences between patients and controls. The table comes from immuneACCESS by way of TCRdb, which keeps in-frame sequences with V and J called. Part of the clones is missing from these tables; in studies checked, under half for an unresolved V gene and the rest for unknown reasons. For V, J and clone size, that table is used; D and trimming come from the DNA. For this sample there are tens of thousands of clones; roughly 91% appear just once. The ten largest account for roughly 0.31% of the sample.

At the junction V is shortened by 0 bases and J by 5 bases; bases outside the gene matches: 3. The germline V gene (reference sequence) sets CDR1 to GTSNPN and CDR2 to SVGIG. The CDR3, cysteine through phenylalanine, is 13 amino acids long. Solely the CDR3 DNA is kept, with 39 bases framed from the first base. Sequences were obtained from CD4+ T cells from PBMCs. The receptor comes from a man aged 25-45 years in good health. The rearrangement combines TRBV30 with TRBJ2-5; the junction holds 7 bases that match TRBD2. The DNA reads as follows: TGTGCCTGGAGTGTTACTAGCGAGGAGACCCAGTACTTC. Its amino acids are CAWSVTSEETQYF. Outside the CDR3, residues come from the reference TRBV30 and TRBJ2-5 proteins, so the full variable domain is: SQTIHQWPATLVQPVGSPLSLECTVEGTSNPNLYWYRQAAGRGLQLLFYSVGIGQISSEVPQNLSASRPQDRQFILSSKKLLLSDSGFYLCAWSVTSEETQYFGPGTRLLVL.